The 30 T cell receptor beta chains given below trace back to one sample, sequenced in a study of Ad26.COV2.S vaccination and SARS-CoV-2 variants (dated by TCRdb to about 2021). The protocol used for the library was the immunoSEQ multiplex PCR assay. As stored in TCRdb, this immuneACCESS dataset retains in-frame rearrangements with V and J assigned. A fraction of the clones does not appear; measured against another copy, unresolved V genes explain less than half of the discrepancy, and the remainder lacks a known reason. The sample table shows about 460,000 clones, and 70% to 90% are seen once. 1.7% of the sample belongs to the ten largest clones. Taken with the paper, the label for treatment or condition translates to: about 20 received Ad26.COV2.S at low or high dose, single or two shots; a few received placebo; per-sample allocation not given. For vaccine and placebo recipients, repertoires were sequenced using samples collected on day 63 after the first injection.

Sequencing was performed on peripheral blood, taken in a trial of Ad26.COV2.S vaccine versus placebo. The receptors here all came from a person aged 18-60 years who received the Ad26.COV2.S COVID-19 vaccine or a placebo.

V and J are TRBV6-6 and TRBJ1-5, with a tentative D call TRBD1 (6 bases). The CDR3 sequence is 17 residues long. Trimming cost V 5 bases and J 0 bases, with 17 bases left between them. CDR1 is MNHNY and CDR2 is SVGAGI in the germline V gene (reference sequence). CDR3 sequence reads: CASSPLGGPHSNQPQHF. The CDR3 DNA sequence: TGTGCCAGCAGTCCCCTTGGGGGGCCTCATAGCAATCAGCCCCAGCATTTT.

This rearrangement joins TRBV3-1 (or the pseudogene TRBV3-2) to TRBJ2-1; D is unclear. This CDR3 is 17 amino acids long. Looked up from germline, CDR1 is LGHDT and CDR2 is YNNKEL (reference sequence). The germline V and J ends were trimmed by 1 base and 3 bases, with 16 bases remaining between them. This CDR3 reads CASSQGLSAAYYNEQFF. CDR3 bases: TGTGCCAGCAGCCAAGGTTTGAGCGCAGCTTACTACAATGAGCAGTTCTTC.

The chain is built from TRBV7-9 and TRBJ1-1; 7 nucleotides agree with TRBD1. V lost 1 base to trimming and J lost 3 bases; unmatched junction nucleotides: 17. The CDR3 contains 19 residues. Germline CDR1 SEHNR, CDR2 FQNEAQ (reference sequence). This CDR3 reads CASSLVKTARIQGYTEAFF. In DNA, the CDR3 is TGTGCCAGCAGCTTAGTCAAAACGGCGAGGATACAGGGGTACACTGAAGCTTTCTTT.

This clone has a single count. V is TRBV13 and J is TRBJ1-2; maybe TRBD1 (5 bases). The germline V and J ends were trimmed by 1 base and 7 bases, with 13 bases remaining between them. Germline V gene sequence: CDR1 PRHDT, CDR2 FYEKMQ (reference sequence). The CDR3 contains 14 residues. In DNA form, the CDR3 reads TGTGCCAGCAGCTTAGCCAGGGAAGTATTTGGCTACACCTTC. Translated: CASSLAREVFGYTF.

This chain connects TRBV7-8 to TRBJ2-7; D unresolved. V was clipped by 3 bases and J by 2 bases, with 11 bases between them. The germline CDR1 and CDR2 sequences are SGHVS and FQNEAQ. This CDR3 is 14 amino acids long. The DNA for the CDR3 is TGTGCCAGCAGCTTGGCCAGGTATACCTACGAGCAGTACTTC. Its protein is CASSLARYTYEQYF.

The chain combines TRBV4-3 with TRBJ2-2; either TRBD1 or TRBD2 may fit D (5 bases each). The germline CDR1 and CDR2 sequences are LGHNA and YSLEER. This CDR3 has 16 residues. V shed 0 bases and J shed 1 base, with 9 bases lying between them. CDR3 region: CASSQEGTENTGELFF. The DNA for the CDR3 is TGCGCCAGCAGCCAAGAGGGGACGGAGAACACCGGGGAGCTGTTTTTT.

The chain links TRBV7-8 to TRBJ1-2; D remains unclear. Looked up from germline, CDR1 is SGHVS and CDR2 is FQNEAQ. This CDR3 comprises 18 residues. V was clipped by 5 bases and J by 4 bases, with 26 bases between them. This CDR3 is CASSRLRMGREASYGYTF. For the CDR3, the DNA is TGTGCCAGCAGCCGTTTGCGGATGGGTAGGGAGGCAAGCTATGGCTACACCTTC.

The rearrangement links TRBV27 to TRBJ1-6, with 9 bases identical to TRBD1. V was clipped by 8 bases and J by 10 bases; unmatched bases: 6. Germline loops: CDR1 MNHEY, CDR2 SMNVEV (reference sequence). The CDR3 has 13 residues. CDR3 sequence: CASGDRVGSPLHF. The CDR3 DNA reads as TGTGCCAGCGGGGACAGGGTCGGGTCACCCCTCCACTTT.

This clone was observed a few times. J is TRBJ2-5 and V is TRBV6-5; 7 bases agree with TRBD1. The CDR3 length is 15 residues. The V segment lost 4 bases and the J segment 5 bases; nucleotides outside the gene matches: 10. Germline V gives CDR1 MNHEY, CDR2 SVGAGI. This CDR3 reads CASSFRQGYRETQYF. DNA for the CDR3: TGTGCCAGCAGTTTCCGACAGGGATACAGGGAGACCCAGTACTTC.

The chain couples TRBV2 to TRBJ1-1; weak D call: TRBD1 (5 bases). V lost 8 bases and J 0 bases, leaving 13 bases between the germline ends. The CDR3 consists of 14 residues. CDR1 is SNHLY and CDR2 is FYNNEI in the germline V gene. This chain's CDR3 is CASEKGLMNTEAFF. CDR3 DNA sequence: TGTGCCAGCGAGAAGGGACTTATGAACACTGAAGCTTTCTTT.

In its sample, this clone was seen a few times. V and J are TRBV6-6 and TRBJ2-7; D is possibly TRBD2 (6 bases). V was pared by 6 bases and J by 4 bases, with 19 bases between. The CDR3 runs to 15 residues. Germline assignment: CDR1 MNHNY and CDR2 SVGAGI (reference sequence). In nucleotides, the CDR3 is TGTGCCAGCAGCCCGGACCCCGGACGGGGGTACGAGCAGTACTTC. It specifies CASSPDPGRGYEQYF.

V gene TRBV4-3 combines with J gene TRBJ2-1; 8 positions match TRBD2. Germline V CDR1 and CDR2: LGHNA, YSLEER. After removal of 3 bases from V and 9 bases from J, the junction contained 10 bases not matched to a gene. This CDR3 has 15 amino acids. The CDR3 protein is CASSHSSGARGEQFF. The CDR3 DNA is TGCGCCAGCAGCCACAGTAGCGGGGCCAGGGGTGAGCAGTTCTTC.

Of note for this clone: The junction does not match germline at one end; this may be a read error. The V call is TRBV3-1 (or the pseudogene TRBV3-2), the J call TRBJ1-4; D gene unclear. Germline loops: CDR1 LGHDT, CDR2 YNNKEL (reference sequence). The CDR3 sequence is 12 residues long. The DNA for the CDR3 is TGTGCCAGCAGCCACTCCAATGGAAAACTGTTTTTT. Its translation is CASSHSNGKLFF.

The rearrangement uses TRBV19 and TRBJ1-4, with D possibly matching TRBD1 (5 bases). V lost 4 bases and J 5 bases, leaving 17 bases between the germline ends. The germline CDR1 and CDR2 sequences are LNHDA and SQIVND (reference sequence). The length of the CDR3 is 16 residues. The CDR3 bases are TGTGCCAGTAGTACAAGGGTAGCCGGGACCAATGAAAAACTGTTTTTT. Its protein product is CASSTRVAGTNEKLFF.

In this sample, this clone turned up once. The gene calls are TRBV6-5 and TRBJ1-3, with D tentatively TRBD1 (6 bases). CDR1 and CDR2 (germline): MNHEY, SVGAGI. Deletions cut 4 bases from V and 0 bases from J, with 13 bases between. This CDR3 spans 16 amino acids. CDR3 loop: CASSSLGASSGNTIYF. The CDR3 nucleotides are TGTGCCAGCAGTTCCCTGGGGGCGAGCTCTGGAAACACCATATATTTT.

The chain employs TRBV25-1 and TRBJ2-3; 9 bases are shared with TRBD2. CDR1 is MGHDK, CDR2 SYGVNS, per germline. The CDR3 extends over 14 amino acids. The trim removed 5 bases at V and 7 bases at J, leaving 7 bases unmatched. Here the CDR3 reads CASSPAGGVNTQYF. CDR3 DNA sequence: TGTGCCAGCAGTCCAGCGGGAGGCGTAAATACGCAGTATTTT.

The chain recombines TRBV19 with TRBJ2-1; the match to TRBD2 covers 11 bases. Per germline, CDR1 LNHDA and CDR2 SQIVND (reference sequence). V lost 0 bases and J lost 6; bases outside the gene matches: 13. The CDR3 extends over 19 amino acids. The DNA for the CDR3 is TGTGCCAGTAGTATAGACTCACCTGGACTAGCGGGCCTTTCCAATGAGCAGTTCTTC. This translates into CASSIDSPGLAGLSNEQFF.

The gene calls are TRBV9 and TRBJ1-5; D may be TRBD1 (5 bases). V lost 2 bases and J 0 bases, leaving 9 bases between the germline ends. There are 15 residues in the CDR3. Germline V gives CDR1 SGDLS, CDR2 YYNGEE. As DNA, the CDR3 is TGTGCCAGCAGCGTGGGGCAGAATAGCAATCAGCCCCAGCATTTT. The encoded protein is CASSVGQNSNQPQHF.

V and J are TRBV9 and TRBJ2-1; 13 bases are shared with TRBD2. Trimming cost V 4 bases and J 0 bases; bases outside gene matches: 10. Germline V gene data show CDR1 as SGDLS and CDR2 as YYNGEE. The CDR3 runs to 19 residues. The CDR3 protein is CASSSRLAGGPISYNEQFF. The CDR3 DNA reads TGTGCCAGCAGCTCCCGACTAGCGGGAGGACCAATCTCCTACAATGAGCAGTTCTTC.

This chain links TRBV7-9 with TRBJ2-3; 8 bases line up with TRBD2. The CDR3 spans 19 residues. V trimming: 1 base; J trimming: 2 bases; junction bases outside the gene matches: 14. The V gene's germline CDR1 is SEHNR and CDR2 FQNEAQ (reference sequence). CDR3 loop: CASSLEEFSAGGPTDTQYF. The CDR3, as DNA: TGTGCCAGCAGCTTAGAGGAATTTTCGGCGGGAGGCCCCACAGATACGCAGTATTTT.

This chain uses TRBV29-1 with TRBJ2-1; 7 nucleotides match TRBD1. Trimming took 7 bases from V and 3 from J; bases not matched to a gene: 3. The CDR3 is 12 residues long. CDR1 is SQVTM, CDR2 ANQGSEA, per germline. The DNA of the CDR3 is TGCAGCGCCAACAGGGGCTACAATGAGCAGTTCTTC. Encoded protein: CSANRGYNEQFF.

The rearrangement joins TRBV13 to TRBJ1-1; TRBD1 agrees at 7 bases. The trim removed 3 bases at V and 7 bases at J, leaving 5 bases unmatched. Germline V gene sequence: CDR1 PRHDT, CDR2 FYEKMQ (reference sequence). CDR3 size: 13 residues. This chain's CDR3 is CASSFTGDLEAFF. The CDR3, as DNA: TGTGCCAGCAGCTTCACAGGGGACCTTGAAGCTTTCTTT. Supplemented by reference TRBV13 and TRBJ1-1, the full variable domain reads AAGVIQSPRHLIKEKRETATLKCYPIPRHDTVYWYQQGPGQDPQFLISFYEKMQSDKGSIPDRFSAQQFSDYHSELNMSSLELGDSALYFCASSFTGDLEAFFGQGTRLTVV.

The genes are TRBV18 and TRBJ1-1; D is possibly TRBD1 (6 bases). This CDR3 contains 13 residues. Germline values: CDR1 KGHSH, CDR2 LQKENI. V gave up 5 bases and J gave up 3 bases, with 10 bases separating them. This CDR3 is CASSTNRDTEAFF. CDR3 in DNA: TGTGCCAGCTCAACGAACAGGGACACTGAAGCTTTCTTT.

The chain carries TRBV6-5 and TRBJ1-2; D is undetermined. CDR1 MNHEY and CDR2 SVGAGI come from the germline V gene. V shed 0 bases and J shed 2 bases, with 1 base lying between them. The CDR3 covers 12 residues. CDR3 bases: TGTGCCAGCAGTTACTCGAACTATGGCTACACCTTC. Translating gives CASSYSNYGYTF.

This sequence joins TRBV3-1 (or the pseudogene TRBV3-2) and TRBJ1-6, with a tentative D call TRBD1 (6 bases). The CDR3 has 16 amino acids. Trimming shortened V by 0 bases and J by 7 bases, and 13 bases separated the two germline ends. Germline V gives CDR1 LGHDT, CDR2 YNNKEL (reference sequence). Written as DNA, the CDR3 is TGTGCCAGCAGCCAAGAACAGGGACGGGGGAATTCACCCCTCCACTTT. It is translated as CASSQEQGRGNSPLHF.

The chain couples TRBV9 to TRBJ2-5; the match to TRBD1 covers 8 bases. Losses at the gene ends were 3 bases for V and 6 bases for J; bases not matched to a gene: 10. CDR1 is SGDLS and CDR2 is YYNGEE in the germline V gene. CDR3 length: 15 amino acids. The DNA for the CDR3 is TGTGCCAGCAGCGGAAAGCTCCAGGGGGCGAAGACCCAGTACTTC. Encoded protein: CASSGKLQGAKTQYF.

The chain joins TRBV6-5 to TRBJ1-4; a possible D gene is TRBD1 (6 bases). Germline V gives CDR1 MNHEY, CDR2 SVGAGI. The CDR3 runs to 13 residues. Trimming removed 4 bases from V and 8 bases from J, with 11 bases in between. CDR3 loop: CASSWAGVEKLFF. The CDR3 region has the DNA TGTGCCAGCAGTTGGGCAGGGGTGGAAAAACTGTTTTTT.

This chain connects TRBV5-1 to TRBJ2-3; D call uncertain. V was clipped by 0 bases and J by 1 base, with 6 bases between them. The CDR3 contains 14 residues. Looked up from germline, CDR1 is SGHRS and CDR2 is YFSETQ. CDR3 nucleotide sequence: TGCGCCAGCAGCTTGGCTTTGGGCACAGATACGCAGTATTTT. Translation gives CASSLALGTDTQYF.

The gene calls are TRBV7-9 and TRBJ2-2; D remains unclear. Germline CDR1 reads SEHNR; CDR2 reads FQNEAQ (reference sequence). The CDR3 covers 15 residues. V lost 2 bases to trimming and J lost 1 base, with 8 bases between them. The CDR3 DNA reads TGTGCCAGCAGCTTATTATCGGGGAACACCGGGGAGCTGTTTTTT. It is translated as CASSLLSGNTGELFF.

The CDR3 DNA reads TGTGCCAGCAGTTACGATCACCTCGGGACCTACGAGCAGTACTTC. This translates into CASSYDHLGTYEQYF. The V call is TRBV6-5, the J call TRBJ2-7; D is perhaps TRBD2 (5 bases). This CDR3 contains 15 residues. With 2 bases removed from V and 2 bases from J, the gap between germline ends came to 13 bases. Per germline, CDR1 MNHEY and CDR2 SVGAGI.